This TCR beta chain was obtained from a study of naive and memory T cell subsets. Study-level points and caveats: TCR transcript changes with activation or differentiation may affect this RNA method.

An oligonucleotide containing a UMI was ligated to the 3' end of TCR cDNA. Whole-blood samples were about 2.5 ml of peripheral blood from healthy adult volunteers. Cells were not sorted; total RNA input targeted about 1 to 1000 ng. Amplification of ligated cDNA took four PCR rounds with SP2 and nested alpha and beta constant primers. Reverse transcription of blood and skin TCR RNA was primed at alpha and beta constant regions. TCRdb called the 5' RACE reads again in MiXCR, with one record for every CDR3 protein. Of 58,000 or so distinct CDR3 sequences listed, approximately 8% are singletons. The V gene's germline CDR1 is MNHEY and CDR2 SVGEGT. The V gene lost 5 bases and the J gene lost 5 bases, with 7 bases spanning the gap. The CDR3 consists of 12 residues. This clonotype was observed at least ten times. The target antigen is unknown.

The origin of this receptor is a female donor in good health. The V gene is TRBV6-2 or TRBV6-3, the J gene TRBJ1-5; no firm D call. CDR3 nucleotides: TGTGCCAGCAGTCCTCGTGATCAGCCCCAGCATTTT. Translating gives CASSPRDQPQHF.